Described below is a single T cell receptor beta chain sequence and its context. Antigen unknown. This record comes from a study of shared clonotypes between healthy human individuals. Study-level background: There were three CD4 naive, three CD4 memory, two CD8 naive and one CD8 memory plates per donor.

The genomic DNA of each subset was split evenly across several immunoSEQ plates. Sequenced by immunoSEQ multiplex PCR; TCRdb stores in-frame clones only, minus some. The table includes 980,000 or so clones, about 80% detected once. Recent acute infections and vaccinations were absent in the healthy HIV-negative adult donors. Overall study results and limits: What naive subsets generally showed was a larger estimated richness than memory subsets showed.

This TCR came from a man aged 18-30 years in good health. Sequencing was done on a sample of memory CD4+ T cells sorted from blood. Stated subset: CD45RA-negative fraction.

The CDR3: CASSGLAGWSTGELFF. The CDR3 DNA reads TGTGCCAGCAGCGGGCTAGCGGGATGGAGCACCGGGGAGCTGTTTTTT. This sequence joins TRBV5-4 and TRBJ2-2; 9 bases align to TRBD2. CDR1 SGHNT and CDR2 YYREEE come from the germline V gene (reference sequence). V lost 4 bases to trimming and J lost 4 bases; unmatched junction nucleotides: 8. There are 16 residues in the CDR3.